The present T cell receptor (beta chain) was sequenced within a study of cytomegalovirus exposure and HLA in healthy donors. In regard to this clone: Its antigen is undetermined.

The germline V gene encodes CDR1 MNHEY and CDR2 SMNVEV (reference sequence). V dropped 3 bases and J dropped 3 bases, with 14 bases sitting between them. The CDR3 extends over 15 amino acids. This PCR relied on a set of 60 Vbeta primers and 13 Jbeta primers. Produced via immunoSEQ multiplex PCR; TCRdb's table is partial and in-frame only. The sample has approximately 130,000 clones, roughly 80% seen once. Study outcomes and limitations: When analyzed later, a missense DCLRE1C variant was found to be linked to TCR beta V- and J-gene trimming. A later analysis found TCR association rates differed by HLA locus, highest for DRB1 and lowest for HLA-C. Cytomegalovirus-associated TCR beta chains were listed, numbering 164.

J is TRBJ1-2 and V is TRBV27; D possibly corresponds to TRBD1 (5 bases). This receptor was obtained from a woman between 45 and 60 years old in good health and CMV-seropositive. Sequenced sample: PBMCs. The DNA of the CDR3 is TGTGCCAGCAGTTTCGCACCGGGGGGGGACTATGGCTACACCTTC. It is translated as CASSFAPGGDYGYTF.